These 26 T cell receptor beta chains share one sample of origin, sequenced in a study of neurological immune-mediated disorders. A single record per CDR3 protein comes from TCRdb applying MiXCR to the 5' RACE reads. This sample has more than 20,000 distinct CDR3 sequences, with 2% to 2.5% found just once. The source material was PBMCs. The receptor source for this set is a woman in her fifties or sixties with multiple sclerosis.

This clonotype was seen at least ten times. This chain uses TRBV7-2 with TRBJ2-7; the D call may be TRBD1 or TRBD2 (5 bases each). This CDR3 is built from 14 residues. Germline V gives CDR1 SGHTA, CDR2 FQGNSA. V was trimmed by 5 bases and J by 3 bases, leaving 14 bases between them. The DNA of the CDR3 is TGTGCCAGCAGCCCTGGGGGTGTAAACTACGAGCAGTACTTC. This sequence encodes CASSPGGVNYEQYF. Full variable domain (outside the CDR3, taken from reference TRBV7-2 and TRBJ2-7): GAGVSQSPSNKVTEKGKDVELRCDPISGHTALYWYRQSLGQGLEFLIYFQGNSAPDKSGLPSDRFSAERTGGSVSTLTIQRTQQEDSAVYLCASSPGGVNYEQYFGPGTRLTVT.

This clonotype was seen many times. The chain couples TRBV4-2 to TRBJ2-5; 10 bases map to TRBD1. Germline V gives CDR1 LGHNA, CDR2 YNFKEQ. The V gene end was trimmed by 0 bases and the J gene end by 7 bases; junction bases not matched to a gene: 8. This CDR3 contains 16 residues. This chain's CDR3 is CASSQDQGQGTGTQYF. CDR3 coding DNA: TGTGCCAGCAGCCAAGATCAGGGACAGGGGACAGGGACCCAGTACTTC.

This clonotype showed up many times. CDR3 in amino acids: CSAREPTDEQFF. The CDR3 DNA is TGCAGTGCTAGAGAACCAACGGATGAGCAGTTCTTC. The V and J genes are TRBV20-1 and TRBJ2-1; D not certain. From germline, CDR1 is DFQATT and CDR2 SNEGSKA (reference sequence). V was trimmed by 0 bases and J by 8 bases, leaving 8 bases between them. The CDR3 sequence is 12 residues long.

This clonotype was detected ten times or more. No conserved phenylalanine or tryptophan ends this CDR3, so it is likely a read error. The rearrangement joins TRBV7-2 to TRBJ2-7; 8 positions match TRBD1. The CDR3 spans 12 residues. From germline, CDR1 is SGHTA and CDR2 FQGNSA. The J segment lost 5 bases and the V segment lost 5 bases, leaving 2 bases of the junction unmatched. DNA for the CDR3: TGTGCCAGCAGCCCGGGACAGGACGAGCAGTACTGC. Its translation: CASSPGQDEQYC.

This clonotype was detected many times. V is TRBV11-2 and J is TRBJ2-4; unclear D gene. CDR1 is SGHAT, CDR2 FQNNGV, per germline. The CDR3 runs to 15 residues. The germline V and J ends were trimmed by 4 bases and 8 bases, with 18 bases remaining between them. Here the CDR3 DNA reads TGTGCCAGCAGCTCCAATCGCGGAACGATAGACATTCAGTACTTC. Translated, it gives CASSSNRGTIDIQYF.

This clonotype was counted ten times or more. The rearrangement links TRBV20-1 to TRBJ1-1; tentative D call: TRBD1 (6 bases). The germline V gene has CDR1 DFQATT and CDR2 SNEGSKA (reference sequence). CDR3 size: 15 residues. V was clipped by 6 bases and J by 0 bases, with 17 bases between them. This CDR3 is CSALPLGAMNTEAFF. CDR3 nucleotides: TGCAGTGCCCTCCCCTTGGGGGCTATGAACACTGAAGCTTTCTTT.

This clonotype was counted at least ten times. The V gene is TRBV20-1, the J gene TRBJ2-1; 7 bases are a match to TRBD2. CDR1 is DFQATT, CDR2 SNEGSKA, per germline (reference sequence). Trimming removed 5 bases from V and 5 bases from J; junction bases left unmatched: 15. The CDR3 sequence is 16 residues long. The CDR3 DNA reads TGCAGTGCTCCACGAACTGATGCGGGAGATAACAATGAGCAGTTCTTC. It encodes CSAPRTDAGDNNEQFF.

This clonotype was counted many times. The chain recombines TRBV10-3 with TRBJ1-6; perhaps TRBD1 as D (5 bases). The CDR3 length is 15 residues. CDR1 and CDR2 (germline): ENHRY, SYGVKD. V was cut by 7 bases and J by 5 bases, with 15 bases left in between. Here the CDR3 reads CAIKRGAGNNSPLHF. As DNA, the CDR3 is TGTGCCATCAAGCGTGGCGCAGGGAATAATTCACCCCTCCACTTT.

This clonotype was counted at least ten times. This rearrangement joins TRBV5-1 to TRBJ1-2; D is possibly TRBD1 (6 bases). CDR3 size: 13 residues. Germline assignment: CDR1 SGHRS and CDR2 YFSETQ. Trimming removed 0 bases at V and 7 bases at J, with 10 bases between. The CDR3 DNA follows: TGCGCCAGCAGCTTGGACAGGGCAAGTGGCTACACCTTC. Residues: CASSLDRASGYTF.

This clonotype was detected ten times or more. The rearrangement links TRBV5-1 to TRBJ2-5; maybe TRBD1 (6 bases). Germline V gives CDR1 SGHRS, CDR2 YFSETQ. Trimming stripped 5 bases from V and 1 base from J, with 9 bases between. The CDR3 is 13 residues long. Written as DNA, the CDR3 is TGCGCCAGCAGTCGGGACACCCAAGAGACCCAGTACTTC. This sequence encodes CASSRDTQETQYF.

This clonotype has ten or more counts. J is TRBJ2-1 and V is TRBV27; tentatively, D is TRBD1 (5 bases). CDR1 is MNHEY, CDR2 SMNVEV, per germline (reference sequence). The V gene lost 1 base and the J gene lost 10 bases, with 11 bases spanning the gap. This CDR3 region has 13 residues. CDR3 DNA: TGTGCCAGCAGTTTATTTAGGGGTTCGGAGCAGTTCTTC. Its translation: CASSLFRGSEQFF.

This clonotype came up many times. V gene TRBV3-1 combines with J gene TRBJ1-6, with D tentatively TRBD1 (5 bases). This CDR3 has 12 residues. V lost 8 bases, J lost 10 bases, and 12 bases lay in between. Germline lookup yields CDR1 LGHDT and CDR2 YNNKEL (reference sequence). For the CDR3, the DNA is TGTGCCAGCGGGGCCCAGGGATCACCCCTCCACTTT. The encoded protein is CASGAQGSPLHF.

This clonotype has ten or more counts. V is TRBV20-1 and J is TRBJ1-5, with 9 bases fitting TRBD1. The germline V gene has CDR1 DFQATT and CDR2 SNEGSKA (reference sequence). The CDR3 is 14 amino acids. Trimming removed 6 bases from V and 1 base from J; junction bases left unmatched: 4. DNA for the CDR3: TGCAGTGCGCTACAGGGGGCGAGCAATCAGCCCCAGCATTTT. Its protein product is CSALQGASNQPQHF.

A few counts support this clonotype. The V call is TRBV5-1, the J call TRBJ2-3; tentatively, D is TRBD2 (5 bases). V was shortened by 4 bases and J by 5 bases, with 11 bases between the two germline ends. This CDR3 has 13 amino acids. Germline CDR1 SGHRS, CDR2 YFSETQ. Here the CDR3 DNA reads TGCGCCAGCAGCAGAGGGCGAGAAGATACGCAGTATTTT. As protein: CASSRGREDTQYF.

In this sample, this clonotype turned up many times. DNA for the CDR3: TGCAGTGCTAGAGGGACTATCTTACCGTCCGAGACCCAGTACTTC. Protein sequence: CSARGTILPSETQYF. The chain couples TRBV20-1 to TRBJ2-5, with D possibly being TRBD2 (6 bases). Trimming removed 1 base from V and 5 bases from J, with 17 bases in between. CDR3 size: 15 residues. Germline V gene lookup returns CDR1 DFQATT and CDR2 SNEGSKA (reference sequence).

This clonotype appeared many times. The V gene is TRBV11-1, the J gene TRBJ2-2; D not resolved. Trimming stripped 4 bases from V and 9 bases from J, with 12 bases between. Germline V gene sequence: CDR1 SGHAT, CDR2 FQDESV (reference sequence). This CDR3 comprises 13 residues. As DNA, the CDR3 is TGTGCCAGCAGCTCAGACACGTTACGGGAGCTGTTTTTT. Translated, it gives CASSSDTLRELFF. Full variable domain (outside the CDR3, taken from reference TRBV11-1 and TRBJ2-2): EAEVAQSPRYKITEKSQAVAFWCDPISGHATLYWYRQILGQGPELLVQFQDESVVDDSQLPKDRFSAERLKGVDSTLKIQPAELGDSAMYLCASSSDTLRELFFGEGSRLTVL.

This clonotype was counted at least ten times. CDR3 in amino acids: CASSLRDNEQFF. The DNA for the CDR3 is TGTGCCAGCAGTCTCCGGGACAATGAGCAGTTCTTC. The chain combines TRBV6-2 or TRBV6-3 with TRBJ2-1; D not certain. The CDR3 consists of 12 residues. Germline CDR1 reads MNHEY; CDR2 reads SVGEGT. Trimming cost V 5 bases and J 5 bases, with 7 bases left between them.

This clonotype was found many times. The V and J genes are TRBV6-2 or TRBV6-3 and TRBJ2-7, with 7 bases matching TRBD1. Trimming took 0 bases from V and 2 from J; bases not matched to a gene: 7. The CDR3 extends over 16 amino acids. Germline CDR1 is MNHEY and CDR2 is SVGEGT. CDR3 sequence (DNA): TGTGCCAGCAGTTACTCGGACAGGACAGCGACCTACGAGCAGTACTTC. This sequence encodes CASSYSDRTATYEQYF.

This clonotype was observed many times. The V gene is TRBV20-1, the J gene TRBJ2-7; D gene ambiguous. Trimming took off 0 bases at V and 0 bases at J, with 9 bases between the two ends. The CDR3 totals 14 residues. Germline values: CDR1 DFQATT, CDR2 SNEGSKA (reference sequence). CDR3 in DNA: TGCAGTGCTAGAGATCGTTCACGCTCCTACGAGCAGTACTTC. Translated: CSARDRSRSYEQYF.

This clonotype showed up many times. This chain connects TRBV2 to TRBJ2-1; no firm D call. Trimming left V 3 bases short and J 5 bases short, with 14 bases between. The germline V gene encodes CDR1 SNHLY and CDR2 FYNNEI. The length of the CDR3 is 15 residues. The CDR3 DNA reads as TGTGCCAGCAGTGAGTCTCGCTCCCTCAACAATGAGCAGTTCTTC. Translation: CASSESRSLNNEQFF.

This clonotype was seen at least ten times. V usage is TRBV29-1 and J usage is TRBJ2-7; D is ambiguous. Trimming took 4 bases from V and 4 from J, leaving 8 bases between them. Germline values: CDR1 SQVTM, CDR2 ANQGSEA. The CDR3 is 11 amino acids. The CDR3 sequence: CSVVGSYEQYF. The CDR3 DNA reads TGCAGCGTTGTAGGGTCTTACGAGCAGTACTTC.

This clonotype was counted at least ten times. The chain joins TRBV20-1 to TRBJ1-5; the D gene is possibly TRBD1 (5 bases). Germline V gene data show CDR1 as DFQATT and CDR2 as SNEGSKA (reference sequence). The CDR3 is 13 amino acids. V was pared by 5 bases and J by 4 bases, with 12 bases between. The CDR3 spells CSAHLGGNQPQHF. CDR3 in DNA: TGCAGTGCTCACTTGGGGGGGAATCAGCCCCAGCATTTT.

This clonotype was seen at least ten times. V is TRBV24-1 and J is TRBJ2-1; 7 bases line up with TRBD1. Germline lookup yields CDR1 KGHDR and CDR2 SFDVKD. This CDR3 spans 15 amino acids. With V trimmed by 0 bases and J by 2 bases, 0 bases remained unmatched. The DNA of the CDR3 is TGTGCCACCAGTGATTTGCAGGGGGCCTACAATGAGCAGTTCTTC. This gives the protein CATSDLQGAYNEQFF.

This clonotype was observed at least ten times. The chain recombines TRBV24-1 with TRBJ2-7; D not certain. V was pared by 3 bases and J by 5 bases, with 7 bases between. This CDR3 has 12 residues. The germline V gene encodes CDR1 KGHDR and CDR2 SFDVKD. In nucleotides, the CDR3 is TGTGCCACCAGTGATGGGTTGGACGAGCAGTACTTC. Translating gives CATSDGLDEQYF.

Only a few counts were recorded for this clonotype. The chain combines TRBV6-6 with TRBJ2-5; 8 bases map to TRBD2. This CDR3 has 16 amino acids. V lost 0 bases and J lost 2; bases outside the gene matches: 5. Per germline, CDR1 MNHNY and CDR2 SVGAGI (reference sequence). The chain's CDR3 is CASSYSASGLQETQYF. CDR3 sequence (DNA): TGTGCCAGCAGTTACTCGGCTAGCGGGCTGCAAGAGACCCAGTACTTC.

This clonotype was recorded at least ten times. The V call is TRBV27, the J call TRBJ2-5; D possibly corresponds to TRBD1 (6 bases). This CDR3 region has 13 residues. Deletions cut 4 bases from V and 1 base from J, with 7 bases between. Germline loops: CDR1 MNHEY, CDR2 SMNVEV (reference sequence). CDR3 residues: CASSSDSQETQYF. The CDR3, as DNA: TGTGCCAGCAGTTCGGACAGCCAAGAGACCCAGTACTTC.